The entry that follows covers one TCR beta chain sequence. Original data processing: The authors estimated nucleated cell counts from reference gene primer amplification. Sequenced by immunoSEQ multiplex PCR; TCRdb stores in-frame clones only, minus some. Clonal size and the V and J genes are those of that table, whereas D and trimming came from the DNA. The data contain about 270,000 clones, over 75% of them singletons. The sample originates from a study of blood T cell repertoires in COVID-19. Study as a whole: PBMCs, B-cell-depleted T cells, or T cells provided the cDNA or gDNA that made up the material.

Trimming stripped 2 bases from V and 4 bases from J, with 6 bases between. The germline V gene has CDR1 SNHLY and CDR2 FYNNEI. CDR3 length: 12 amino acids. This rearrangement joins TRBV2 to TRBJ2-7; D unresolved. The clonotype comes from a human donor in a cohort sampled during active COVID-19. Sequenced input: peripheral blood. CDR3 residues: CASSEQAYEQYF. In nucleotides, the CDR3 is TGTGCCAGCAGTGAACAGGCTTACGAGCAGTACTTC.